Listed below are T cell receptor beta chains from one sample, sequenced in a study of blood T cell repertoires in COVID-19. Using immunoSEQ multiplex PCR, the repertoire was profiled, and TCRdb retains in-frame clones only, with some absent. Here the sample spans about 37,000 clones, over 75% being singletons. Specimen: peripheral blood. These receptors came from a human donor in a cohort sampled during active COVID-19. CDR3s include the opening cysteine and the closing phenylalanine or tryptophan. The D gene is left open where the match is weak. Only part of the rows carry a size: once, few, many, or a class if the clone is expanded.

clone_size d_call j_call v_call cdr3_nt cdr3_aa
once NA TRBJ1-2 TRBV6-1 TGTGCCAGCAGTGAAGAAGTTCGGGGCTACACCTTC CASSEEVRGYTF
NA TRBD2 TRBJ2-1 TRBV3-1/TRBV3-2 TGTGCCAGCAGCCAAGATTGGAAGCGGGGGATCAATGAGCAGTTCTTC CASSQDWKRGINEQFF
NA NA TRBJ1-1 TRBV5-1 TGCGCCAGCAGCCCCGACGGTGAGCGGGTGCACAACACTGAAGCTTTCTTT CASSPDGERVHNTEAFF
NA NA TRBJ2-1 TRBV19 TGTGCCAGTAGTATAGTCGGTCCAACTGGGCAGTTCTTC CASSIVGPTGQFF
few TRBD2 TRBJ2-7 TRBV18 TGTGCCAGCTCACCACTCAGCGGGAACGACGAGCAGTACTTC CASSPLSGNDEQYF
NA TRBD1 TRBJ2-2 TRBV19 TGTGCCAGCCGTACAGGGGCGAACACCGGGGAGCTGTTTTTT CASRTGANTGELFF
NA TRBD1 TRBJ1-5 TRBV19 TGTGCCAGTAGTACCTACGGGACAGGGGTTACCCAGCCCCAGCATTTT CASSTYGTGVTQPQHF
NA NA TRBJ2-2 TRBV6-6 TGTGCCAGCTCCCTACAGGGGGAGCTGTTTTTT CASSLQGELFF
NA NA TRBJ2-5 TRBV3-1/TRBV3-2 TGTGCCAGCAGCCCCTCAGGGTACCAAGAGACCCAGTACTTC CASSPSGYQETQYF
NA NA TRBJ2-3 TRBV6-6 TGTGCCAGCCTCTGGCAGGGCCAGGTCACAGATACGCAGTATTTT CASLWQGQVTDTQYF
NA NA TRBJ1-3 TRBV28 TGTGCCAGCAGTTTGGGCAACGCGATCTCTGGAAACACCATATATTTT CASSLGNAISGNTIYF
NA TRBD2 TRBJ2-7 TRBV6-5 TGTGCCAGCAGTTACTCGCGGGGGATGTCCTACGAGCAGTACTTC CASSYSRGMSYEQYF
NA TRBD2 TRBJ2-1 TRBV15 TGTGCCACCAGCAGAGATGGAGGGCTAGCGGGAGTCTTAAGCCGATACAATGAGCAGTTCTTC CATSRDGGLAGVLSRYNEQFF
NA NA TRBJ2-1 TRBV24-1 TGTGCCACCAGTGACCCTACTAGTCGCGGCTCCTACAATGAGCAGTTCTTC CATSDPTSRGSYNEQFF
NA NA TRBJ2-1 TRBV4-3 TGCGCCAGCAGCCAAGAAGCCCGACTCCCCTACAATGAGCAGTTCTTC CASSQEARLPYNEQFF
NA NA TRBJ1-1 TRBV7-2 TGTGCCAGCAGCTTGGGGGGTCTGAACACTGAAGCTTTCTTT CASSLGGLNTEAFF
NA TRBD1 TRBJ1-1 TRBV7-8 TGTGCCAGCAGGGCAAAGGGGGCCGGGACTGAAGCTTTCTTT CASRAKGAGTEAFF
NA TRBD2 TRBJ2-2 TRBV6-4 TGTGCCAGCAAACTGGACGGGGGGGCGAACACCGGGGAGCTGTTTTTT CASKLDGGANTGELFF
NA NA TRBJ1-2 TRBV12-5 TGTGCTAGTGGTGGCGACACTAACTATGGCTACACCTTC CASGGDTNYGYTF
NA NA TRBJ2-3 TRBV6-2/TRBV6-3 TGTGCCAGCAGTTACTCGATTGGTCGGACAGATACGCAGTATTTT CASSYSIGRTDTQYF
once TRBD1 TRBJ1-1 TRBV2 TGTGCCAGCGGCAGGGACAGAACTTCCATGAACACTGAAGCTTTCTTT CASGRDRTSMNTEAFF
NA TRBD1 TRBJ2-3 TRBV2 TGTGCCAGCGGACGGACAGGCACCGCGGATACGCAGTATTTT CASGRTGTADTQYF
NA TRBD2 TRBJ2-7 TRBV30 TGTGCCTGGGCGGGGGGGTACCACTACGAGCAGTACTTC CAWAGGYHYEQYF
once TRBD2 TRBJ2-7 TRBV30 TGTGCCTGGTCGAAAGCCAGCGGGAGCTACGAGCAGTACTTC CAWSKASGSYEQYF
NA TRBD1 TRBJ2-7 TRBV7-9 TGTGCCAGCAGCTCCGCCGGGACAGGGTTCAACGAGCAGTACTTC CASSSAGTGFNEQYF